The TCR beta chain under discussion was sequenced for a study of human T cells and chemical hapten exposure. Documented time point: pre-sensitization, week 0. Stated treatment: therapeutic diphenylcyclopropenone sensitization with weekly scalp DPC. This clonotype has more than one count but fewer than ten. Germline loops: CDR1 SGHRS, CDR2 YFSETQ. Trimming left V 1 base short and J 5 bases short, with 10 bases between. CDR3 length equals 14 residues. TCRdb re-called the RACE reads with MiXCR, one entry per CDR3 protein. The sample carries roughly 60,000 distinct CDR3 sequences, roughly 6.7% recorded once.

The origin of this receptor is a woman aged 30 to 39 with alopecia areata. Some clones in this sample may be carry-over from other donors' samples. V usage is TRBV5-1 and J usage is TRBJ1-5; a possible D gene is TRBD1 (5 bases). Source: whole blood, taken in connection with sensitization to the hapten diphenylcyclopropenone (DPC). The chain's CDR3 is CASSLNTGDQPQHF. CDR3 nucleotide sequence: TGCGCCAGCAGCTTGAATACAGGAGATCAGCCCCAGCATTTT.